One sample yielded the 24 T cell receptor beta chains listed below, sequenced in a study of T-cell reconstitution after alpha-beta-depleted transplantation in children. The library targeted TCRbeta and was prepared with unique molecular identifiers. TCRdb independently ran MiXCR on the PCR reads; one entry per CDR3 protein. This table has roughly 340,000 distinct CDR3 sequences, 15% to 20% appearing once. The material sequenced was PBMCs, mostly from graft donor cells, taken 360 days after TCRalphabeta/CD19-depleted stem cell transplant. The receptors come from a male patient between 2 and 15 years old who had a stem cell transplant for acute lymphoblastic leukemia, so the T cells may come from the graft donor.

The chain's CDR3 is CASSPWGSSRETQYF. CDR3 bases: TGCGCCAGCAGCCCCTGGGGCAGCTCCCGGGAGACCCAGTACTTC. This chain connects TRBV5-1 to TRBJ2-5, with D tentatively TRBD1 (5 bases). Germline CDR1 is SGHRS and CDR2 is YFSETQ. CDR3 size: 15 residues. Between the trimmed V and J ends, which lost 4 bases and 5 bases, there was a span of 18 bases.

This clonotype came up a few times. V is TRBV6-1 and J is TRBJ2-3, with 7 nucleotides matching TRBD1. There are 17 residues in the CDR3. Germline V gene data show CDR1 as MNHNS and CDR2 as SASEGT. J lost 1 base, V lost 7 bases, and 14 bases had no gene match. The CDR3 loop reads CASNGDRARDGTDTQYF. Here the CDR3 DNA reads TGTGCCAGCAACGGGGACAGAGCCCGGGATGGCACAGATACGCAGTATTTT.

This chain connects TRBV5-6 to TRBJ2-5, with D unclear. In germline, CDR1 is SGHDT, CDR2 YYEEEE. V was clipped by 0 bases and J by 3 bases, with 6 bases between them. The CDR3 runs to 13 residues. The CDR3: CASSLDREETQYF. The CDR3 DNA reads TGTGCCAGCAGCTTGGATAGGGAAGAGACCCAGTACTTC.

This clonotype has only a few counts. The chain combines TRBV5-6 with TRBJ2-1; the match to TRBD2 covers 8 bases. The V gene's germline CDR1 is SGHDT and CDR2 YYEEEE. The CDR3 runs 13 residues. The J segment lost 8 bases and the V segment lost 0 bases, leaving 1 base of the junction unmatched. CDR3 protein: CASSLGLAYEQFF. For the CDR3, the DNA is TGTGCCAGCAGCTTGGGACTAGCGTATGAGCAGTTCTTC.

The chain combines TRBV29-1 with TRBJ1-2, with D maybe TRBD1 (6 bases). V shed 5 bases and J shed 0 bases, with 13 bases lying between them. Germline loops: CDR1 SQVTM, CDR2 ANQGSEA. The CDR3 contains 14 residues. Written as DNA, the CDR3 is TGCAGCGTTCGAAGGGACACCCCTAACTATGGCTACACCTTC. It specifies CSVRRDTPNYGYTF.

The chain combines TRBV6-2 or TRBV6-3 with TRBJ2-7, with TRBD2 matching 8 bases. Trimming at V came to 6 bases and at J to 3 bases, leaving 10 bases not matched to a gene. From germline, CDR1 is MNHEY and CDR2 SVGEGT. This CDR3 comprises 15 residues. This chain's CDR3 is CASSRLERGNYEQYF. In nucleotides, the CDR3 is TGTGCCAGCAGCCGCCTTGAGCGGGGGAACTACGAGCAGTACTTC.

V and J are TRBV20-1 and TRBJ2-1, with D unresolved. Trimming pared 5 bases from V and 2 bases from J, leaving 7 bases between. The CDR3 extends over 12 amino acids. Looked up from germline, CDR1 is DFQATT and CDR2 is SNEGSKA (reference sequence). The CDR3 loop is CSALFAYNEQFF. The CDR3 nucleotides read TGCAGTGCTCTGTTCGCCTACAATGAGCAGTTCTTC.

In its sample, this clonotype was seen many times. The chain recombines TRBV15 with TRBJ1-3; D not resolved. Trimming stripped 0 bases from V and 0 bases from J, with 3 bases between. The CDR3 has 14 residues. Germline CDR1 and CDR2: LNHNV and YYDKDF (reference sequence). The CDR3 DNA follows: TGTGCCACCAGCAGAGACCACTCTGGAAACACCATATATTTT. Its translation is CATSRDHSGNTIYF.

This chain uses TRBV29-1 with TRBJ2-3, with D uncertain. The CDR3 consists of 12 residues. CDR1 SQVTM and CDR2 ANQGSEA come from the germline V gene. Trimming pared 4 bases from V and 2 bases from J, leaving 7 bases between. As DNA, the CDR3 is TGCAGCGTTGTCGTTGCCACAGATACGCAGTATTTT. Protein: CSVVVATDTQYF.

This clonotype was picked up a small number of times. This chain links TRBV5-1 with TRBJ2-1, with D unclear. Germline CDR1 reads SGHRS; CDR2 reads YFSETQ. This CDR3 spans 16 amino acids. Trimming removed 3 bases at V and 0 bases at J, with 13 bases between. The CDR3 DNA reads as TGCGCCAGCAGCTATGGAGACCGGAGCTCCTACAATGAGCAGTTCTTC. This encodes CASSYGDRSSYNEQFF.

This clonotype was recorded many times. The chain links TRBV9 to TRBJ1-3, with D unclear. The CDR3 consists of 15 residues. The germline V gene encodes CDR1 SGDLS and CDR2 YYNGEE. Trimming took 0 bases from V and 1 from J, leaving 8 bases between them. Written as DNA, the CDR3 is TGTGCCAGCAGCGTAGATCCTATATCTGGAAACACCATATATTTT. This sequence encodes CASSVDPISGNTIYF.

The J gene is TRBJ2-7, the V gene TRBV4-3; 8 bases agree with TRBD1. Trimming at V came to 5 bases and at J to 5 bases, leaving 8 bases not matched to a gene. From germline, CDR1 is LGHNA and CDR2 YSLEER. This CDR3 has 14 residues. The chain's CDR3 is CASSAQGAIHEQYF. The CDR3 DNA sequence: TGCGCCAGCAGCGCTCAGGGGGCGATCCACGAGCAGTACTTC.

This clonotype was observed at least ten times. The rearrangement uses TRBV7-9 and TRBJ2-2, with 7 bases aligning to TRBD1. The CDR3 length is 16 residues. The V gene end was trimmed by 0 bases and the J gene end by 1 base; junction bases not matched to a gene: 2. Germline-derived CDR1 and CDR2 are SEHNR and FQNEAQ (reference sequence). The CDR3 DNA sequence: TGTGCCAGCAGCTTAGCCCGGGACAGGAACACCGGGGAGCTGTTTTTT. Amino acids: CASSLARDRNTGELFF.

This chain links TRBV11-2 with TRBJ2-3; 8 bases agree with TRBD2. Germline CDR1 SGHAT, CDR2 FQNNGV. CDR3 length: 19 residues. Trimming cost V 4 bases and J 3 bases; bases outside gene matches: 18. The DNA for the CDR3 is TGTGCCAGCAGCTCCTCAGTCTACACCGGGACTAGAACTACAGATACGCAGTATTTT. As protein: CASSSSVYTGTRTTDTQYF.

This clonotype was found a few times. The chain recombines TRBV9 with TRBJ2-1; 9 positions match TRBD1. Germline CDR1 SGDLS, CDR2 YYNGEE. The length of the CDR3 is 14 residues. Unmatched junction bases numbered 3, after V lost 0 bases and J lost 8 bases. In nucleotides, the CDR3 is TGTGCCAGCAGCGTAGGGGGGACAGGGCATGAGCAGTTCTTC. Protein sequence: CASSVGGTGHEQFF.

This clonotype was recorded many times. The chain carries TRBV6-5 and TRBJ2-1; 8 bases agree with TRBD2. V gave up 2 bases and J gave up 4 bases; unmatched junction bases: 13. There are 18 residues in the CDR3. CDR1 is MNHEY, CDR2 SVGAGI, per germline. DNA for the CDR3: TGTGCCAGCAGTTACCCACTCACCGGGACTAGGGTGTACAATGAGCAGTTCTTC. It codes for CASSYPLTGTRVYNEQFF.

V and J are TRBV5-6 and TRBJ1-2; D not resolved. V lost 6 bases, J lost 4 bases, and 19 bases lay in between. The CDR3 extends over 15 amino acids. Germline assignment: CDR1 SGHDT and CDR2 YYEEEE. The CDR3 DNA reads as TGTGCCAGCATCCCGAGGCCCGCGGCTGGCTATGGCTACACCTTC. Amino acids: CASIPRPAAGYGYTF.

The chain is built from TRBV9 and TRBJ2-7; TRBD2 matches at 10 bases. Trimming cost V 0 bases and J 3 bases; bases outside gene matches: 3. The CDR3 has 15 amino acids. Germline values: CDR1 SGDLS, CDR2 YYNGEE. This CDR3 is CASSVGSSGSYEQYF. CDR3 DNA: TGTGCCAGCAGCGTAGGGTCTAGCGGGAGCTACGAGCAGTACTTC.

This clonotype was observed a few times. The V gene is TRBV6-2 or TRBV6-3, the J gene TRBJ1-2; 7 bases match TRBD1. This CDR3 is 13 amino acids long. Germline values: CDR1 MNHEY, CDR2 SVGEGT. V was pared by 6 bases and J by 7 bases, with 8 bases of the junction left unmatched. CDR3 loop: CASRLDRRSGYTF. The CDR3, as DNA: TGTGCCAGCAGGTTGGACAGGAGGAGTGGCTACACCTTC.

This clonotype was observed many times. One end of the junction varies from germline; a read error may be responsible. This chain connects TRBV12-3 or TRBV12-4 to TRBJ2-3; tentatively, D is TRBD2 (6 bases). This CDR3 has 13 residues. The CDR3 nucleotides are TGTGCCAGTAGTTGGGGGGGCACAGATACGCAGTATTTT. Its translation is CASSWGGTDTQYF.

This clonotype was observed a few times. The chain joins TRBV2 to TRBJ2-5; D may match TRBD1 or TRBD2 (5 bases each). The CDR3 has 13 residues. V was cut by 7 bases and J by 7 bases, with 16 bases left in between. Germline assignment: CDR1 SNHLY and CDR2 FYNNEI. The CDR3 DNA reads TGTGCCAGCACCTTAGCAGGGAGAGGGACCCAGTACTTC. This sequence encodes CASTLAGRGTQYF.

This rearrangement joins TRBV27 to TRBJ2-7; 16 positions agree with TRBD2. V was pared by 3 bases and J by 2 bases, with 7 bases of the junction left unmatched. Germline CDR1 and CDR2: MNHEY and SMNVEV (reference sequence). The CDR3 has 18 amino acids. CDR3 residues: CASSFGTSGRASPYEQYF. The CDR3 nucleotides read TGTGCCAGCAGTTTCGGGACTAGCGGGAGGGCCTCCCCCTACGAGCAGTACTTC.

This clonotype was counted between two and nine times. A junction end diverges from the germline sequence, so it may reflect a read error. This chain links TRBV10-2 with TRBJ2-3; TRBD1 or TRBD2 may be the D gene (7 bases each). The CDR3 loop spans 11 amino acids. The germline CDR1 and CDR2 sequences are WSHSY and SAAADI. CDR3 region: CPSRGGDTQYF. CDR3 DNA sequence: TGCCCCAGCAGGGGGGGAGATACGCAGTATTTT.

For this clonotype: An end of the junction does not agree with germline; a read error may underlie this. The genes are TRBV3-1 and TRBJ2-2, with TRBD1 as a possible D gene (5 bases). The CDR3 is 12 amino acids. Germline V gene sequence: CDR1 LGHDT, CDR2 YNNKEL (reference sequence). The CDR3 nucleotides read TGTGCCAGCACCCAAGATGGGGCCTTCGAGTTTTTT. This encodes CASTQDGAFEFF.